This T cell receptor beta chain was observed in a study of shared clonotypes between healthy human individuals. General study results and limits: Rarefaction analysis demonstrated incomplete sorted-subset sequencing notwithstanding large depth.

Germline lookup yields CDR1 MNHEY and CDR2 SVGAGI. After removal of 2 bases from V and 0 bases from J, the junction contained 2 bases not matched to a gene. This CDR3 comprises 15 residues. With regard to this clone: Its antigen is not identified.

Source study methods: As immunoSEQ supplied junction-only sequences (without quality scores), filtering differed. Some clones are missing from TCRdb's copy, which holds only in-frame ones; the method was immunoSEQ multiplex PCR. V and J calls and clone size follow that table, whereas D and trimming were derived from the DNA. This table holds under 200,000 clones, approximately 92% found once. The origin of this receptor is a woman younger than 45 in good health. The chain carries TRBV6-5 and TRBJ2-7; 9 bases agree with TRBD2. The sequenced sample consisted of naive CD4+ T cells sorted from blood. Noted subset: CD45RA+ positively selected. The CDR3 loop reads CASSYAGGPSYEQYF. The CDR3 bases are TGTGCCAGCAGTTACGCGGGAGGGCCCTCCTACGAGCAGTACTTC.